Many counts were recorded for the clone carrying this TCR beta chain. The sample originates from a study of T cells in Graves' hyperthyroidism and ophthalmopathy. The CDR3 contains 15 residues. V gave up 1 base and J gave up 5 bases, with 14 bases separating them. Amplified regions were TCR beta CDR3 sequences from RNA transcripts. A first-round RT-PCR of the TCR CDR3 used the HTBI primer set. Via MiXCR, TCRdb re-called the multiplex PCR reads, giving one row per CDR3 protein. This sample carries about 520,000 distinct CDR3 sequences, roughly 25% of them seen once, and the ten largest clones take around 11%.

Sequencing was done on a sample of blood. The J gene is TRBJ1-1, the V gene TRBV12-3 or TRBV12-4; a possible D gene is TRBD1 (6 bases). This TCR came from a woman under 40 with Graves' ophthalmopathy. The CDR3 is CASSLETGSWTEAFF. CDR3 DNA: TGTGCCAGCAGTTTAGAAACAGGGAGCTGGACTGAAGCTTTCTTT.